A single sample is the source of the 22 T cell receptor beta chains below, sequenced in a study of response to subunit inactivated influenza vaccine. TCRdb ran MiXCR on the RT-PCR reads and lists one entry per CDR3 protein. The repertoire consists of 450,000 to 600,000 distinct CDR3 sequences, with around 7.7% occurring once and the leading ten covering 10% to 15%. The material sequenced was PBMCs from blood, taken around 25 months after vaccination. These receptors were taken from a man aged 50 to 69 who received an inactivated influenza vaccine.

The CDR3 DNA reads as TGTGCCAGCAGGCAAGGAGAAACGGCCTACGAGCAGTACTTC. Amino acid sequence: CASRQGETAYEQYF. The chain combines TRBV12-3 or TRBV12-4 with TRBJ2-7; D is unclear. V gave up 6 bases and J gave up 2 bases, with 14 bases separating them. This CDR3 is built from 14 residues.

This chain joins TRBV9 and TRBJ2-5, with D tentatively TRBD1 (6 bases). In germline, CDR1 is SGDLS, CDR2 YYNGEE. With 1 base removed from V and 7 bases from J, the gap between germline ends came to 14 bases. The CDR3 runs to 14 residues. CDR3 sequence (DNA): TGTGCCAGCAGCGTACTGGACAGCAAGGGGACCCAGTACTTC. It encodes CASSVLDSKGTQYF.

V gene TRBV19 combines with J gene TRBJ2-7, with 9 bases that match TRBD2. CDR1 and CDR2 from the germline V gene are LNHDA and SQIVND (reference sequence). The V and J ends lost 4 bases and 3 bases, in that order; junction bases with no gene match: 7. The CDR3 extends over 15 amino acids. CDR3 protein: CASSKSSGVIYEQYF. The CDR3 DNA is TGTGCCAGTAGTAAATCTAGCGGGGTGATCTACGAGCAGTACTTC.

DNA of the CDR3: TGTGCCAGCAGACTGACGGGGGTCCCAGATACGCAGTATTTT. Translated: CASRLTGVPDTQYF. The chain uses TRBV7-2 and TRBJ2-3; maybe TRBD2 (6 bases). The germline V and J ends were trimmed by 6 bases and 4 bases, with 14 bases remaining between them. In germline, CDR1 is SGHTA, CDR2 FQGNSA. This CDR3 has 14 residues.

The rearrangement uses TRBV20-1 and TRBJ2-5; D is tentatively TRBD1 or TRBD2 (7 bases each). Germline V lookup: CDR1 DFQATT, CDR2 SNEGSKA (reference sequence). The CDR3 has 13 amino acids. In DNA, the CDR3 is TGCAGGGGACAGCGGGAAATCCAAGAGACCCAGTACTTC. Encoded protein: CRGQREIQETQYF.

The table lists this clonotype with a few counts. CDR3 protein: CASSSKRDPNTDTQYF. CDR3 bases: TGTGCCAGCAGCTCGAAGCGGGACCCCAACACAGATACGCAGTATTTT. This chain uses TRBV7-8 with TRBJ2-3, with TRBD2 matching over 7 bases. The CDR3 is made up of 16 amino acids. From germline, CDR1 is SGHVS and CDR2 FQNEAQ. V shed 4 bases and J 2 bases; nucleotides not matched to a gene: 9.

This clonotype was counted ten times or more. The chain is built from TRBV29-1 and TRBJ2-5; D may match TRBD1 or TRBD2 (6 bases each). This CDR3 region has 12 residues. The V and J ends lost 3 bases and 4 bases respectively, with 9 bases between them. The germline gives CDR1 SQVTM, CDR2 ANQGSEA. CDR3 region: CSVDRGGETQYF. In nucleotides, the CDR3 is TGCAGCGTTGACAGGGGAGGAGAGACCCAGTACTTC.

V is TRBV7-2 and J is TRBJ2-3; either TRBD1 or TRBD2 may fit D (6 bases each). CDR3 length equals 16 residues. With 8 bases removed from V and 2 bases from J, the gap between germline ends came to 20 bases. Germline-derived CDR1 and CDR2 are SGHTA and FQGNSA. DNA of the CDR3: TGTGCCAGCTACGGGGACTCCCCGGGACACACAGATACGCAGTATTTT. Protein: CASYGDSPGHTDTQYF.

The rearrangement joins TRBV5-1 to TRBJ2-4, with D uncertain. The CDR3 spans 13 residues. Trimming cost V 0 bases and J 5 bases, with 6 bases left between them. CDR1 is SGHRS and CDR2 is YFSETQ in the germline V gene. CDR3 protein: CASSLGAQNIQYF. The CDR3 DNA reads as TGCGCCAGCAGCTTGGGGGCCCAAAACATTCAGTACTTC.

This clonotype was observed a handful of times. V and J are TRBV5-1 and TRBJ2-1; 7 bases map to TRBD2. Per germline, CDR1 SGHRS and CDR2 YFSETQ. The CDR3 runs 15 residues. Trimming took 1 base from V and 2 from J; bases not matched to a gene: 3. CDR3: CASSLPGGTYNEQFF. CDR3 bases: TGCGCCAGCAGCTTGCCGGGGGGTACCTACAATGAGCAGTTCTTC. Complete variable domain (other parts from reference TRBV5-1 and TRBJ2-1): KAGVTQTPRYLIKTRGQQVTLSCSPISGHRSVSWYQQTPGQGLQFLFEYFSETQRNKGNFPGRFSGRQFSNSRSEMNVSTLELGDSALYLCASSLPGGTYNEQFFGPGTRLTVL.

This clonotype was seen at least ten times. The rearrangement uses TRBV6-1 and TRBJ1-5; unclear D gene. Trimming shortened V by 6 bases and J by 3 bases, and 6 bases separated the two germline ends. CDR1 and CDR2 (germline): MNHNS, SASEGT. CDR3 length: 12 amino acids. DNA of the CDR3: TGTGCCAGCAGAGGCACCAATCAGCCCCAGCATTTT. It specifies CASRGTNQPQHF.

This clonotype has a count of ten or more. The V and J genes are TRBV28 and TRBJ2-5, with 11 bases matching TRBD2. Germline CDR1 MDHEN, CDR2 SYDVKM. V lost 3 bases to trimming and J lost 5 bases; unmatched junction nucleotides: 8. CDR3 size: 16 residues. For the CDR3, the DNA is TGTGCCAGCAGTTTTAGCGGGGGGGCTCTTTGGGAGACCCAGTACTTC. Its protein is CASSFSGGALWETQYF.

In the case of this clonotype: At one end, the junction sequence differs from germline, possibly due to a read error. The rearrangement joins TRBV15 to TRBJ1-4; the D is unclear. Germline assignment: CDR1 LNHNV and CDR2 YYDKDF (reference sequence). The CDR3 spans 14 residues. The CDR3 nucleotides are TGTGCCACCAGCAGCAGAGCAACTAATGAAAAACCGTTTTTT. Protein: CATSSRATNEKPFF.

This clonotype was detected once. A clone one base away is much larger, so this may be a read error. The chain combines TRBV20-1 with TRBJ2-1; 11 nucleotides line up with TRBD2. Germline V gene data show CDR1 as DFQATT and CDR2 as SNEGSKA (reference sequence). The CDR3 totals 19 residues. CDR3: CCAKTGLAGGRSAYNEQFF. The DNA for the CDR3 is TGCTGTGCTAAGACGGGGCTAGCGGGAGGTCGGTCCGCCTACAATGAGCAGTTCTTC.

This clonotype occurred a few times. V and J are TRBV4-2 and TRBJ2-2, with D unresolved. This CDR3 comprises 14 residues. V gave up 1 base and J gave up 6 bases, with 9 bases separating them. The germline V gene has CDR1 LGHNA and CDR2 YNFKEQ. The CDR3 DNA reads as TGTGCCAGCAGCCAAGGCTATGGCGCCGGGGAGCTGTTTTTT. Translated: CASSQGYGAGELFF.

This clonotype has a handful of counts. The chain has TRBV7-7 and TRBJ2-1; D tentatively fits TRBD1 or TRBD2 (5 bases each). Between the trimmed V and J ends, which lost 5 bases and 2 bases, there was a span of 13 bases. CDR1 is SSHAT, CDR2 FNYEAQ, per germline (reference sequence). This CDR3 has 15 amino acids. The CDR3 sequence: CASSRGTNTYNEQFF. The CDR3 DNA reads as TGTGCCAGCAGCCGAGGGACGAACACCTACAATGAGCAGTTCTTC. Filled out from reference TRBV7-7 and TRBJ2-1, the complete variable domain reads GAGVSQSPRYKVTKRGQDVTLRCDPISSHATLYWYQQALGQGPEFLTYFNYEAQPDKSGLPSDRFSAERPEGSISTLTIQRTEQRDSAMYRCASSRGTNTYNEQFFGPGTRLTVL.

The chain carries TRBV28 and TRBJ2-3; no definite D call. From germline, CDR1 is MDHEN and CDR2 SYDVKM. The CDR3 loop spans 14 amino acids. The V end lost 5 bases, the J end lost 5 bases, and 14 bases lay between the germline ends. CDR3 nucleotides: TGTGCCAGCAGTCTAAAAATCAAGGAAGATACGCAGTATTTT. This codes for CASSLKIKEDTQYF.

The V call is TRBV20-1, the J call TRBJ2-1; D may correspond to TRBD1 or TRBD2 (6 bases each). V lost 4 bases to trimming and J lost 2 bases, with 18 bases between them. This CDR3 has 16 residues. Germline CDR1 is DFQATT and CDR2 is SNEGSKA (reference sequence). CDR3 sequence (DNA): TGCAGTGCTAATAGGGGGATCTCGGGAGCCTACAATGAGCAGTTCTTC. Residues: CSANRGISGAYNEQFF.

This clonotype was recorded a few times. The gene calls are TRBV3-1 and TRBJ1-2; no definite D call. There are 17 residues in the CDR3. The V gene's germline CDR1 is LGHDT and CDR2 YNNKEL (reference sequence). The V end lost 4 bases, the J end lost 0 bases, and 18 bases lay between the germline ends. In nucleotides, the CDR3 is TGTGCCAGCAGCCGCCGGAGAAGGCAGACAACTAACTATGGCTACACCTTC. Translated: CASSRRRRQTTNYGYTF. Drawing the rest from reference TRBV3-1 and TRBJ1-2, the complete variable domain is DTAVSQTPKYLVTQMGNDKSIKCEQNLGHDTMYWYKQDSKKFLKIMFSYNNKELIINETVPNRFSPKSPDKAHLNLHINSLELGDSAVYFCASSRRRRQTTNYGYTFGSGTRLTVV.

This clonotype has just a few counts. The chain couples TRBV7-2 to TRBJ1-5; D remains ambiguous. Germline CDR1 reads SGHTA; CDR2 reads FQGNSA. The CDR3 is 15 amino acids. With 1 base removed from V and 1 base from J, the gap between germline ends came to 8 bases. The CDR3 is CASSLESQSNQPQHF. The CDR3 nucleotides are TGTGCCAGCAGCTTAGAAAGTCAGAGCAATCAGCCCCAGCATTTT.

This clonotype was seen repeatedly, ten times or more. This chain joins TRBV20-1 and TRBJ2-7; 9 bases map to TRBD1. Germline V gene data show CDR1 as DFQATT and CDR2 as SNEGSKA (reference sequence). After removal of 4 bases from V and 4 bases from J, the junction contained 5 bases not matched to a gene. This CDR3 is 13 amino acids long. In DNA, the CDR3 is TGCAGTGCTACCGGGACAGGGTTGTACGAGCAGTACTTC. The encoded protein is CSATGTGLYEQYF.

The gene calls are TRBV18 and TRBJ1-2; possible D gene TRBD1, 6 bases. CDR1 and CDR2 (germline): KGHSH, LQKENI. Trimming took 2 bases from V and 5 from J, leaving 12 bases between them. The CDR3 covers 14 residues. CDR3 amino acids: CASSPEGQQYGYTF. In DNA, the CDR3 is TGTGCCAGCTCACCAGAAGGACAGCAATATGGCTACACCTTC.